This T cell receptor beta chain was sequenced in a study of cytotoxic CD8 clonotypes in ibrutinib-treated CLL. With respect to this clone: The antigen remains undetermined.

Repertoires were generated with immunoSEQ multiplex PCR, while TCRdb's copy carries only in-frame clones and drops some. The sample consists of more than 110,000 clones, roughly 90% of them appearing once. Study results and caveats: Contraction or stability on treatment was seen for public clonotypes, which were uncommon. A rise in clonality was seen at ibrutinib response, and a fall back toward baseline was seen at progression.

The origin of this receptor is a human donor with chronic lymphocytic leukemia. Sample: PBMCs, taken after 12 months of ibrutinib treatment.

The CDR3 nucleotides read TGTGCCAGCTCACCACCGGAGGTCCGGGTGGGCACAGATACGCAGTATTTT. Its protein product is CASSPPEVRVGTDTQYF. The chain joins TRBV18 to TRBJ2-3; D might be TRBD2 (5 bases). V was shortened by 0 bases and J by 1 base, with 14 bases between the two germline ends. The CDR3 covers 17 residues. CDR1 KGHSH and CDR2 LQKENI come from the germline V gene. Together with reference TRBV18 and TRBJ2-3, the CDR3 gives the full variable domain: NAGVMQNPRHLVRRRGQEARLRCSPMKGHSHVYWYRQLPEEGLKFMVYLQKENIIDESGMPKERFSAEFPKEGPSILRIQQVVRGDSAAYFCASSPPEVRVGTDTQYFGPGTRLTVL.